This T cell receptor (beta chain) was documented in a study of blood T cell repertoires in COVID-19. Study overall: In each case, the material was cDNA or gDNA derived from T cells, B-cell-depleted T cells, or PBMCs.

Authors' data handling: The authors estimated nucleated cell counts from reference gene primer amplification. Generated by immunoSEQ multiplex PCR, the TCRdb table keeps only in-frame clones and is missing some. The D gene and trimming were derived from the DNA, and the V and J assignments and clone size from that table. The table has under 65,000 clones, 90% to 95% seen once. Germline lookup yields CDR1 SNHLY and CDR2 FYNNEI. V lost 6 bases to trimming and J lost 7 bases; unmatched junction nucleotides: 7. The CDR3 runs to 14 residues. The chain is built from TRBV2 and TRBJ2-7; 12 nucleotides align to TRBD2. This TCR was recovered from a human donor in a cohort sampled during active COVID-19. Sequenced: peripheral blood. In DNA, the CDR3 is TGTGCCAGCAGCCGACTAGCGGGAGATCGGGAGCAGTACTTC. This encodes CASSRLAGDREQYF. Variable domain in full (rest from reference TRBV2 and TRBJ2-7): EPEVTQTPSHQVTQMGQEVILRCVPISNHLYFYWYRQILGQKVEFLVSFYNNEISEKSEIFDDQFSVERPDGSNFTLKIRSTKLEDSAMYFCASSRLAGDREQYFGPGTRLTVT.